These T cell receptor beta chains were read from a single sample in a study of T-cell reconstitution after alpha-beta-depleted transplantation in children. TCRdb fed the PCR reads into MiXCR, producing one record per CDR3 protein. The sample includes about 400,000 distinct CDR3 sequences, 16% of them seen just once. The sample here was PBMCs, mostly from graft donor cells, taken 360 days after TCRalphabeta/CD19-depleted stem cell transplant. The receptor set was obtained from a boy under three years old who had a stem cell transplant for Wiskott-Aldrich syndrome, so the T cells may come from the graft donor. CDR3s leave out the opening cysteine and the closing phenylalanine or tryptophan. The D gene is left open where the match is weak.

length,V,J,D,CDR3
12,TRBV29-1,TRBJ2-5,.,SAKRGGGGETQY
12,TRBV6-1,TRBJ2-7,TRBD2,ASSKLAGDNEQY
15,TRBV24-1,TRBJ2-5,.,ATSDFNQAAAQETQY
13,TRBV11-2,TRBJ2-7,.,ASSLGRTSSSEQY
11,TRBV20-1,TRBJ2-2,.,SARGQNTGELF
9,TRBV20-1,TRBJ2-7,.,SAGGHYEQY
14,TRBV5-6,TRBJ2-1,.,ASSQIPSVFYNEQF
9,TRBV20-1,TRBJ2-5,.,SAPFRGTQY
12,TRBV29-1,TRBJ2-1,TRBD1,SVEGQGVYNEQF
13,TRBV5-1,TRBJ2-3,.,ASSLGLLGTDTQY
13,TRBV5-1,TRBJ1-1,.,ASSLDPWEAVEAF
13,TRBV11-2,TRBJ1-1,.,ASSRIGQMNTEAF
11,TRBV12-3/TRBV12-4,TRBJ2-1,TRBD2,ASNWWRGGRQF
12,TRBV5-1,TRBJ2-4,.,ASSLTGWDGIQY